The T cell receptor beta chain under discussion was sequenced for a study of CD4 T cells in relation to SARS-CoV-2 and coronaviruses. For the study at large: Of the patients, under 10 were male, a few female, two Hispanic. Regarding the study as a whole: Compared with monoreactive clones, crossreactive clones showed significantly weaker SARS-CoV-2 expansion.

This clone was recorded once. Its antigen is not known. Trimming removed 6 bases at V and 4 bases at J, with 15 bases between. Germline V gene lookup returns CDR1 SNHLY and CDR2 FYNNEI. The CDR3 has 14 amino acids. Libraries were prepared by immunoSEQ multiplex PCR; TCRdb keeps only in-frame clonotypes and omits some of them. The repertoire has some 43,000 clones, around 79% of them found once; the top ten carry about 1.5%. This TCR was recovered from an adult with COVID-19. The sequencing sample was made of naive CD4+ T cells from PBMCs, cultured in vitro. The subset is: naive CD4+ T cells isolated by negative enrichment. V is TRBV2 and J is TRBJ1-2, with D possibly matching TRBD1 (5 bases). The CDR3 reads CASRGVKSLYGYTF. CDR3 DNA sequence: TGTGCCAGCAGAGGGGTCAAGAGCCTCTATGGCTACACCTTC.